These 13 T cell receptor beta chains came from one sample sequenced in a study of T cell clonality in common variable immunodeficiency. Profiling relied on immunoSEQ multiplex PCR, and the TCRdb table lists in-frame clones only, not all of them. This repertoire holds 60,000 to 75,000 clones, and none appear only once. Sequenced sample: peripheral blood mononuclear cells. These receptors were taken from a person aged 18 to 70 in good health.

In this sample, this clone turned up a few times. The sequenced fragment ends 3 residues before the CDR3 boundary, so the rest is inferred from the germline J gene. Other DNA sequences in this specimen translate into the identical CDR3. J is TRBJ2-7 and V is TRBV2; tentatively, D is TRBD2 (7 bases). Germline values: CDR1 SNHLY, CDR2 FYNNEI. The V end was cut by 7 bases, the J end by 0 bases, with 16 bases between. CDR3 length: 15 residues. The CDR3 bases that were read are TGTGCCAGCATTGAGGGGGGGAGCTACTCCTACGAG. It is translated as CASIEGGSYSYE. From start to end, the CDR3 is CASIEGGSYSYEQYF. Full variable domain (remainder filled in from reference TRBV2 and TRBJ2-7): EPEVTQTPSHQVTQMGQEVILRCVPISNHLYFYWYRQILGQKVEFLVSFYNNEISEKSEIFDDQFSVERPDGSNFTLKIRSTKLEDSAMYFCASIEGGSYSYEQYFGPGTRLTVT.

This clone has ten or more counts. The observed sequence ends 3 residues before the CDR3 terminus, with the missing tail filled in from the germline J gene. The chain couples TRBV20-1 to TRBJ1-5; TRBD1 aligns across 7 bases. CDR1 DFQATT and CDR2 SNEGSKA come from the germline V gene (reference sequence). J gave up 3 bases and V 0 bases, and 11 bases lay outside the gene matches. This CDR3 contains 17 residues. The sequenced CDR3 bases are TGCAGTGCTAGAGATCGAACCCTGGGACAGAACAATCAGCCC. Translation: CSARDRTLGQNNQP. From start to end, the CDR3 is CSARDRTLGQNNQPQHF.

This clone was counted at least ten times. The CDR3 reads CASSWGLAHDYEQYF. The CDR3 DNA, read in part, is TGTGCCAGCAGCTGGGGTCTAGCGCATGACTACGAG. The chain joins TRBV7-2 to TRBJ2-7; the D gene is possibly TRBD2 (6 bases). The CDR3 is cut off 3 residues early in the read; its end comes from the germline J gene. The ends were cut back, 4 bases at V and 3 bases at J, with 16 bases in the middle. This CDR3 region has 15 residues. Per germline, CDR1 SGHTA and CDR2 FQGNSA.

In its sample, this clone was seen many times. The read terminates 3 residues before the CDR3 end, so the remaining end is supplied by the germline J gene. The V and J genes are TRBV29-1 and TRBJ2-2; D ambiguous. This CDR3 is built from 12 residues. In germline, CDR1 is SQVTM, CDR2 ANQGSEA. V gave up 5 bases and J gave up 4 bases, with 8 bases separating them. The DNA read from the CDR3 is TGCAGCGTTAAAACAGTCACCGGGGAG. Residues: CSVKTVTGE. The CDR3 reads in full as CSVKTVTGELFF.

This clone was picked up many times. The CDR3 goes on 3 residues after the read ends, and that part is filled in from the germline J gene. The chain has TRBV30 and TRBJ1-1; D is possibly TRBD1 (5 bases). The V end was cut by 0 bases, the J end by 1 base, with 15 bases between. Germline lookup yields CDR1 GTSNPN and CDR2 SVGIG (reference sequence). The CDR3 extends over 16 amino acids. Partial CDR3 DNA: TGTGCCTGGAGTGTCGGGCGGGGTAGGGGGAACACTGAA. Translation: CAWSVGRGRGNTE. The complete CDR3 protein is CAWSVGRGRGNTEAFF.

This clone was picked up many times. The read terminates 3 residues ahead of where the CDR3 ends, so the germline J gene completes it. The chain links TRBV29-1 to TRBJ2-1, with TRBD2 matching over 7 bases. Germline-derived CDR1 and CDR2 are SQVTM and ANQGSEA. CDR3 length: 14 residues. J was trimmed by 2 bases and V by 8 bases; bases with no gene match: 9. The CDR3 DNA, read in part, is TGCAGCATTCCGACTAGCTTCGCCTACAATGAG. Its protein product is CSIPTSFAYNE. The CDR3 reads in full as CSIPTSFAYNEQFF.

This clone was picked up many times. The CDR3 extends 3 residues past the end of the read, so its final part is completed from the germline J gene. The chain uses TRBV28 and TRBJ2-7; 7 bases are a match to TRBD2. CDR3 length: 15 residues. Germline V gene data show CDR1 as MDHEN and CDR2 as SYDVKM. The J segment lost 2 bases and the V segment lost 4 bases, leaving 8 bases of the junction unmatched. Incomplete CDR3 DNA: TGTGCCAGCAGTTCAGGGACTACTCACCCCTACGAG. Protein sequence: CASSSGTTHPYE. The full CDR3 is CASSSGTTHPYEQYF.

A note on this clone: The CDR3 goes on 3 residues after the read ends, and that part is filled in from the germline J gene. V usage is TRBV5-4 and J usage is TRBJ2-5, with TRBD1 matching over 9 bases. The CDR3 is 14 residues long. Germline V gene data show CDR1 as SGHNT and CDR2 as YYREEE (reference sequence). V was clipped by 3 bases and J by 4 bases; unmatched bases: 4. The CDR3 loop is CASSSRTGVETQYF. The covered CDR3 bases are TGTGCCAGCAGCTCCCGGACAGGGGTAGAGACC.

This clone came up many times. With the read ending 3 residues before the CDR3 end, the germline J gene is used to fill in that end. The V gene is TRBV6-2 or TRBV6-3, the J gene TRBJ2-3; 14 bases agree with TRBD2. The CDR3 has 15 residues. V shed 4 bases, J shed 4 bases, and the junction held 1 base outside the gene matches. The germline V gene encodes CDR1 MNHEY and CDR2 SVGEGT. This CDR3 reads CASSWTSGRPDTQYF. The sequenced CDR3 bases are TGTGCCAGCAGTTGGACTAGCGGGAGGCCAGATACG.

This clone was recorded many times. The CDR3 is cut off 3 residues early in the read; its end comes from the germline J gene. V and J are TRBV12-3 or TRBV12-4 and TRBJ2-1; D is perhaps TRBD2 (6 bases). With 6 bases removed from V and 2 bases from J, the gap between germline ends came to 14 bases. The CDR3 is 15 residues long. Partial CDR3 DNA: TGTGCCAGCAGCCCCCGGGGGTGGCCCTACAATGAG. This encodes CASSPRGWPYNE. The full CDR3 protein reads CASSPRGWPYNEQFF.

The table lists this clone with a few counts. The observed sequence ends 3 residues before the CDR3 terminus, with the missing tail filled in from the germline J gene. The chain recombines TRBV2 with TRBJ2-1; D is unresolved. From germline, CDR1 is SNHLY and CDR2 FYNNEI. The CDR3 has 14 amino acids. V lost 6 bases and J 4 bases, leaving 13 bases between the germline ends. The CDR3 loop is CASRSGGLYNEQFF. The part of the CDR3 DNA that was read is TGTGCCAGCAGGAGTGGCGGATTATACAATGAG.

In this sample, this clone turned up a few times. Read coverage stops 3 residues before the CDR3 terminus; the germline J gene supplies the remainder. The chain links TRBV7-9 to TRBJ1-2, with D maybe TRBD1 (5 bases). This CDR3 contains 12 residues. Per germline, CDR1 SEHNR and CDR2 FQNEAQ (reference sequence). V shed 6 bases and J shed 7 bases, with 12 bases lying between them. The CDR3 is CASSQVGGGYTF. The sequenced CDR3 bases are TGTGCCAGCAGTCAAGTGGGGGGTGGC.

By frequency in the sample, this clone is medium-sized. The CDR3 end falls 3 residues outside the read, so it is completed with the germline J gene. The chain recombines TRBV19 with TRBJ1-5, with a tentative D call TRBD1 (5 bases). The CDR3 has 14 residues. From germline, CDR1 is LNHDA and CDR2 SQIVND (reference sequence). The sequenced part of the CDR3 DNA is TGTGCCAGTAGTATCGGGCAGGGAAATAATCCC. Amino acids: CASSIGQGNNP. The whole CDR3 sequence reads CASSIGQGNNPQHF.